What follows describes a single TCR beta chain. Its antigen is as yet unknown. Produced via immunoSEQ multiplex PCR; TCRdb's table is partial and in-frame only. Among 87,000 or so clones listed, around 90% were seen once. Germline V gene sequence: CDR1 LGHDT, CDR2 YNNKEL (reference sequence). The CDR3 spans 16 residues. Trimming cost V 2 bases and J 0 bases; bases outside gene matches: 4. This specimen belongs to a study of T cell responses to AZD1222 COVID-19 vaccine. Study in general: Second-dose recipients at about 4 or about 12 weeks were treated as one pooled group. Findings of the study overall: Once two AZD1222 doses were given, Spike-specific TCR breadth and depth went up. Unmutated variant regions are reportedly targeted by nearly half of spike-specific TCRs. The donor cohort was predominantly white British with a female majority, and clonal diversity may have been underestimated.

The sequence derives from an adult in good health. This chain links TRBV3-1 (or the pseudogene TRBV3-2) with TRBJ1-5; 7 nucleotides line up with TRBD1. Specimen: peripheral blood, collected on day 0 of AZD1222 vaccination. The CDR3 region is CASSQKTGDSNQPQHF. DNA for the CDR3: TGTGCCAGCAGCCAAAAAACAGGGGATAGCAATCAGCCCCAGCATTTT.